This T cell receptor beta chain was sequenced for a study of blood T cell repertoires in COVID-19. Background on the study: Sites in the United States, Italy and Spain provided acute and convalescent COVID-19 samples. The cDNA or gDNA used as material had been derived from T cells, B-cell-depleted T cells, or PBMCs.

In the study's own analysis: Reference gene primer amplification gave nucleated cell count estimates. Generated by immunoSEQ multiplex PCR, the TCRdb table keeps only in-frame clones and is missing some. V, J and clone size were drawn from that table, and D and trimming were deduced from the DNA. The table records roughly 70,000 clones, approximately 90% of them present only once. The CDR3 loop spans 12 amino acids. Germline values: CDR1 WNHNN, CDR2 SYGVQD (reference sequence). V shed 5 bases, J shed 4 bases, and the junction held 0 bases outside the gene matches. This clonotype was obtained from a human donor in a cohort sampled during active COVID-19. The V gene is TRBV10-1, the J gene TRBJ1-1, with 8 bases matching TRBD1. The sample consisted of peripheral blood. The CDR3 reads CASSTGGTEAFF. The CDR3 region has the DNA TGCGCCAGCAGTACAGGGGGCACTGAAGCTTTCTTT.